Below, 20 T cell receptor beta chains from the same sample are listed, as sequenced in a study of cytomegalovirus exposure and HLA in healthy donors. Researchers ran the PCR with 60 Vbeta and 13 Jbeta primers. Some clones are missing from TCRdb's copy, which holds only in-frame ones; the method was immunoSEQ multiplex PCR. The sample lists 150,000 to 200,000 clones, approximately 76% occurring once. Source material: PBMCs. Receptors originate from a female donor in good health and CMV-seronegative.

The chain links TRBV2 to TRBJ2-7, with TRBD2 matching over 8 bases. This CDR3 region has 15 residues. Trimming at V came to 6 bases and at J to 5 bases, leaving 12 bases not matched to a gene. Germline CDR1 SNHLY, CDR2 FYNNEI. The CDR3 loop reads CASRAIAGLMNEQYF. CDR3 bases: TGTGCCAGCAGGGCCATAGCGGGATTGATGAACGAGCAGTACTTC.

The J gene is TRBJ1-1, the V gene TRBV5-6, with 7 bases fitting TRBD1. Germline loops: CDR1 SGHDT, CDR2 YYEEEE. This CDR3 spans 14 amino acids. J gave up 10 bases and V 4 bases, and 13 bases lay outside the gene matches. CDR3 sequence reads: CASSPTGAGSRAFF. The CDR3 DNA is TGTGCCAGCAGCCCTACAGGGGCTGGCTCGAGAGCTTTCTTT. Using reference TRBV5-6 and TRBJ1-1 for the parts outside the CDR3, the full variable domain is DAGVTQSPTHLIKTRGQQVTLRCSPKSGHDTVSWYQQALGQGPQFIFQYYEEEERQRGNFPDRFSGHQFPNYSSELNVNALLLGDSALYLCASSPTGAGSRAFFGQGTRLTVV.

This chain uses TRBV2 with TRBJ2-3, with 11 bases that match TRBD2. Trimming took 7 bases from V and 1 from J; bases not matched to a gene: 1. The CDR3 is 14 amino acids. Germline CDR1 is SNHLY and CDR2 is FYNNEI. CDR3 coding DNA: TGTGCCAGCAAACTAGCGGGGGGCACAGATACGCAGTATTTT. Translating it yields CASKLAGGTDTQYF.

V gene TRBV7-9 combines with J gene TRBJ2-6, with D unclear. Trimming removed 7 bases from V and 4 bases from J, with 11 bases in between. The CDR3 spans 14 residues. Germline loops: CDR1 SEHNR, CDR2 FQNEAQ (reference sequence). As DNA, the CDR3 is TGTGCCAGCACCCTTTTATCGGGGGCCAACGTCCTGACTTTC. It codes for CASTLLSGANVLTF.

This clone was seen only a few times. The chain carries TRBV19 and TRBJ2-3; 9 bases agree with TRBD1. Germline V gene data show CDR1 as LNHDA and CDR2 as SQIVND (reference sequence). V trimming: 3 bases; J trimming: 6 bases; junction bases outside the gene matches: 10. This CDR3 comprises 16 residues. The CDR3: CASSIQGQGNGDTQYF. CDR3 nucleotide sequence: TGTGCCAGTAGTATCCAGGGACAGGGAAATGGGGATACGCAGTATTTT.

In nucleotides, the CDR3 is TGCGCCAGCAGCGCGTCGCCCACAGGGGGCTTCGGGGAGCTGTTTTTT. It yields the protein CASSASPTGGFGELFF. This rearrangement joins TRBV5-1 to TRBJ2-2, with TRBD1 matching over 9 bases. J gave up 7 bases and V 4 bases, and 11 bases lay outside the gene matches. The CDR3 is made up of 16 amino acids. Germline V gives CDR1 SGHRS, CDR2 YFSETQ.

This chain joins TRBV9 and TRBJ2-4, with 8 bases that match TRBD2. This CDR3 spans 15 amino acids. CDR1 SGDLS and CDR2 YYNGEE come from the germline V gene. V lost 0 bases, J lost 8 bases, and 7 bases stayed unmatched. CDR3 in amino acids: CASSVAGGGGYIQYF. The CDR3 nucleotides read TGTGCCAGCAGCGTAGCGGGGGGGGGAGGATACATTCAGTACTTC. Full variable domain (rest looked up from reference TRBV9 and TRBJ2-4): DSGVTQTPKHLITATGQRVTLRCSPRSGDLSVYWYQQSLDQGLQFLIQYYNGEERAKGNILERFSAQQFPDLHSELNLSSLELGDSALYFCASSVAGGGGYIQYFGAGTRLSVL.

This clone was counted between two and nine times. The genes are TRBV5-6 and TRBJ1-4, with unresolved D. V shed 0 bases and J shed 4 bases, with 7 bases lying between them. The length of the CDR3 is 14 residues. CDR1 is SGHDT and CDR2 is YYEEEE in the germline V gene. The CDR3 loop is CASSLVEGNEKLFF. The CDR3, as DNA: TGTGCCAGCAGCTTGGTTGAGGGTAATGAAAAACTGTTTTTT. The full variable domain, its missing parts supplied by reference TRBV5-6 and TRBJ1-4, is DAGVTQSPTHLIKTRGQQVTLRCSPKSGHDTVSWYQQALGQGPQFIFQYYEEEERQRGNFPDRFSGHQFPNYSSELNVNALLLGDSALYLCASSLVEGNEKLFFGSGTQLSVL.

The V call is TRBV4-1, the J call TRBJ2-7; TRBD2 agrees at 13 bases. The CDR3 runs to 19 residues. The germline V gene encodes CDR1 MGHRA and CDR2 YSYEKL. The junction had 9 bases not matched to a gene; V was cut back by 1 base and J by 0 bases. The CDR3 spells CASSQALGLAGFSSYEQYF. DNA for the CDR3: TGCGCCAGCAGCCAAGCCTTGGGACTAGCGGGATTCTCCTCCTACGAGCAGTACTTC.

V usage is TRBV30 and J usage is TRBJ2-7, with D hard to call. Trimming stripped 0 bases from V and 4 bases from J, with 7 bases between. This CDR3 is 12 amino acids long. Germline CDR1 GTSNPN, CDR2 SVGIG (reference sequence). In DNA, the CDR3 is TGTGCCTGGAGTGTTACTGTGTACGAGCAGTACTTC. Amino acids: CAWSVTVYEQYF. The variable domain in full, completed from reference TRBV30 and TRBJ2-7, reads SQTIHQWPATLVQPVGSPLSLECTVEGTSNPNLYWYRQAAGRGLQLLFYSVGIGQISSEVPQNLSASRPQDRQFILSSKKLLLSDSGFYLCAWSVTVYEQYFGPGTRLTVT.

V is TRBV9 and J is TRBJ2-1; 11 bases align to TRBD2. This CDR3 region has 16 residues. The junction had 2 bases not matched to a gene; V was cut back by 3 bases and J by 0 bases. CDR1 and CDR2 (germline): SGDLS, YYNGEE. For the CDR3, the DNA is TGTGCCAGCAGCGCCACTAGCGGGAGCTCCTACAATGAGCAGTTCTTC. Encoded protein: CASSATSGSSYNEQFF. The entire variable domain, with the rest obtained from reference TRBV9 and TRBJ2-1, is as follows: DSGVTQTPKHLITATGQRVTLRCSPRSGDLSVYWYQQSLDQGLQFLIQYYNGEERAKGNILERFSAQQFPDLHSELNLSSLELGDSALYFCASSATSGSSYNEQFFGPGTRLTVL.

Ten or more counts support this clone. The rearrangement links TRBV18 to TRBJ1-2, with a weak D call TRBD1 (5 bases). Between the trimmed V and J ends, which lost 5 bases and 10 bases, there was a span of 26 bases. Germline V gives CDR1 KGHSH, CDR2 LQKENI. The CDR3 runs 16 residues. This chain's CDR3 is CASSSGTSGLSTLYTF. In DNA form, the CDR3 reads TGTGCCAGCTCATCGGGGACTTCAGGGTTGAGTACACTCTACACCTTC.

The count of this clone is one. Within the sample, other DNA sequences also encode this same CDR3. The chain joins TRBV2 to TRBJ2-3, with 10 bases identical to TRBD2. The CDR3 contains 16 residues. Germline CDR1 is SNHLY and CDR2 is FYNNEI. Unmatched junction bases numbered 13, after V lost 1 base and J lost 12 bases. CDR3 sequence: CASSEEKRGGLGTQYF. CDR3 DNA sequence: TGTGCCAGCAGTGAAGAGAAGCGGGGGGGCCTGGGTACACAGTATTTT.

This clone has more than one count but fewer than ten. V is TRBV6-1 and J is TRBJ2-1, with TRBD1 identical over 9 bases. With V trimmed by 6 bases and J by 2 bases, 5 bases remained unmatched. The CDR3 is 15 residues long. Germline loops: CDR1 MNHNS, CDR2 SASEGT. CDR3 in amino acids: CASRLTGGTYNEQFF. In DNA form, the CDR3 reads TGTGCCAGCAGGTTAACAGGGGGCACCTACAATGAGCAGTTCTTC.

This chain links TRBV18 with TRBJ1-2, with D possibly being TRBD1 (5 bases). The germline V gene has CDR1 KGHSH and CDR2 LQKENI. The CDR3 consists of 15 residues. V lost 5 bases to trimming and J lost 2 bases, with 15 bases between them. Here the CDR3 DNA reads TGTGCCAGCTCATCCCGGGCAGGGATAAACTATGGCTACACCTTC. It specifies CASSSRAGINYGYTF.

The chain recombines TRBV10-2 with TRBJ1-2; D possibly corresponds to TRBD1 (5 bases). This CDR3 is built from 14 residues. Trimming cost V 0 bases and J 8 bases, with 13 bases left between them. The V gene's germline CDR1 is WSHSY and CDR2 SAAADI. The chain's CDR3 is CASSESRPGKGYTF. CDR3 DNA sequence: TGCGCCAGCAGTGAGTCGAGGCCAGGGAAGGGCTACACCTTC.

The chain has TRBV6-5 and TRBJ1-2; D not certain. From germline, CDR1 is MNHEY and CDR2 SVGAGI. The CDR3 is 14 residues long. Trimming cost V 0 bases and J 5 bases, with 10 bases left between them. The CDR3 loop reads CASSYSGAPYGYTF. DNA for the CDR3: TGTGCCAGCAGTTACTCGGGAGCGCCTTATGGCTACACCTTC.

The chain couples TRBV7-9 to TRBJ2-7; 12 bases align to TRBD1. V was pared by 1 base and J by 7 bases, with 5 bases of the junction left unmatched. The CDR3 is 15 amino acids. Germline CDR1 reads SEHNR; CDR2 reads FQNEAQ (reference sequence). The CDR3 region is CASSLVGQGAEEQYF. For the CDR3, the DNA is TGTGCCAGCAGCTTAGTGGGACAGGGGGCGGAAGAGCAGTACTTC.

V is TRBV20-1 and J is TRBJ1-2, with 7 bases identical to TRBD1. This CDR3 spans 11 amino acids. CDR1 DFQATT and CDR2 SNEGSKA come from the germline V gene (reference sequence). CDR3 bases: TGCAGGCGAGGGGGCAGCTATGGCTACACCTTC. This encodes CRRGGSYGYTF.

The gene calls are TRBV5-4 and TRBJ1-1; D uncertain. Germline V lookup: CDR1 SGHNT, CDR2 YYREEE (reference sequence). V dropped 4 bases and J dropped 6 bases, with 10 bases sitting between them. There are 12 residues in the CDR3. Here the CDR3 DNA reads TGTGCCAGCAGCGGCCGAGGCCCTGAAGCTTTCTTT. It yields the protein CASSGRGPEAFF.